This TCR beta chain appears in the sequencing data of a study of naive and memory T cell subsets. Germline assignment: CDR1 SEHNR and CDR2 FQNEAQ (reference sequence). The CDR3 contains 14 residues. Four subsets defined by CD45RA and CD27 were sorted after CD3, CD4, CD8 and live/dead staining. This clonotype is deemed medium-sized (0.01 to 0.1%). Two oligonucleotides, mixed equimolar, formed the beta constant-region primer covering TRBC1 and TRBC2. The cDNA 3' end received a ligated single-stranded oligonucleotide carrying the SP2 primer and a 12-nucleotide UMI. The ligated cDNA underwent four PCR rounds using SP2 and nested alpha and beta constant-region primers. Using its own MiXCR run on the UMI-ligation and nested PCR reads, TCRdb lists one record per CDR3 protein. The data hold some 83,000 distinct CDR3 sequences, with about 12% observed a single time.

The source material was central memory CD4+ T cells from blood. The genes are TRBV7-9 and TRBJ1-1, with no clear D. This receptor was identified in a human donor in good health. The CDR3 sequence is CAPQEGSLSSEAFF. DNA of the CDR3: TGTGCTCCTCAGGAGGGCAGTCTTAGCTCTGAAGCTTTCTTT. Full variable domain (remainder filled in from reference TRBV7-9 and TRBJ1-1): DTGVSQNPRHKITKRGQNVTFRCDPISEHNRLYWYRQTLGQGPEFLTYFQNEAQLEKSRLLSDRFSAERPKGSFSTLEIQRTEQGDSAMYLCAPQEGSLSSEAFFGQGTRLTVV.